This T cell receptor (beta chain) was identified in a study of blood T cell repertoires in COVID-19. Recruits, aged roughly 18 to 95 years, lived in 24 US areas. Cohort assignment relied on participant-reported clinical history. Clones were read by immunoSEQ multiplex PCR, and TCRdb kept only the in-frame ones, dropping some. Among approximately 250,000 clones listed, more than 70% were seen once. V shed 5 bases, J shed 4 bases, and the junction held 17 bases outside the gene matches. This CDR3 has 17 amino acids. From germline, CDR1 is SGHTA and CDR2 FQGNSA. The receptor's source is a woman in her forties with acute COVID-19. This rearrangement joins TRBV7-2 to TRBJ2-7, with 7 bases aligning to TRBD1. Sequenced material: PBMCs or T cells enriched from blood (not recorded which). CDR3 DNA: TGTGCCAGCAGCATCTCCCGCCCGACAGGGTATGGTTACGAGCAGTACTTC. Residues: CASSISRPTGYGYEQYF. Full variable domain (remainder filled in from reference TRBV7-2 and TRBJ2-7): GAGVSQSPSNKVTEKGKDVELRCDPISGHTALYWYRQSLGQGLEFLIYFQGNSAPDKSGLPSDRFSAERTGGSVSTLTIQRTQQEDSAVYLCASSISRPTGYGYEQYFGPGTRLTVT.